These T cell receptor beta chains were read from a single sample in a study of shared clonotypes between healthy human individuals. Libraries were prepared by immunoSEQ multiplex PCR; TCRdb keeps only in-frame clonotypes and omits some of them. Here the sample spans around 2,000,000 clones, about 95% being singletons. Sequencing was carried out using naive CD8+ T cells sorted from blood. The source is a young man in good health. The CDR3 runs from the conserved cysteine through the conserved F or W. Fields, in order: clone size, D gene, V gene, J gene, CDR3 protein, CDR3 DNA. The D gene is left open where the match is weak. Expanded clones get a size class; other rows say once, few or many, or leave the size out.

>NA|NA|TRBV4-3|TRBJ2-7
CASSQDRGYEQYF
TGCGCCAGCAGCCAAGACAGGGGCTACGAGCAGTACTTC
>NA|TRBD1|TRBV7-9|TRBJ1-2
CASSHRDREGVYGYTF
TGTGCCAGCAGCCACCGGGACAGGGAAGGAGTTTATGGCTACACCTTC
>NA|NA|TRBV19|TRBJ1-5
CASPDRSQPQHF
TGTGCCAGTCCCGACAGGTCTCAGCCCCAGCATTTT
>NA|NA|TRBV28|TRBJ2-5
CASSSPTEKYQETQYF
TGTGCCAGCAGTTCCCCGACAGAAAAGTACCAAGAGACCCAGTACTTC
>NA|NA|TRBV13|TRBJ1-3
CASSQKGSGNTIYF
TGTGCCAGCAGTCAAAAGGGCTCTGGAAACACCATATATTTT
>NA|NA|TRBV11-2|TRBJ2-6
CASSLVSGANVLTF
TGTGCCAGCAGCTTAGTCTCTGGGGCCAACGTCCTGACTTTC
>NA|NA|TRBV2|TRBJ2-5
CASRDRRGLQETQYF
TGTGCCAGCAGGGACCGTCGAGGCCTCCAAGAGACCCAGTACTTC
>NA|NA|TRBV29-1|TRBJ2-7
CSVEQGGYEQYF
TGCAGCGTTGAACAGGGCGGCTACGAGCAGTACTTC
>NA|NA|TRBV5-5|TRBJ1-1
CASSLNQGIAGRTEAFF
TGTGCCAGCAGCCTTAACCAGGGGATAGCCGGAAGAACTGAAGCTTTCTTT
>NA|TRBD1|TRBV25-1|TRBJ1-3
CASRGTGGSGNTIYF
TGTGCCAGCAGAGGAACAGGGGGCTCTGGAAACACCATATATTTT
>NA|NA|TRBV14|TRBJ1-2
CASSPRAGNYGYTF
TGTGCCAGCAGCCCCCGGGCAGGCAACTATGGCTACACCTTC
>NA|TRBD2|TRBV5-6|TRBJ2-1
CASSGVGTSLNYNEQFF
TGTGCCAGCAGTGGGGTCGGGACTAGCTTAAACTACAATGAGCAGTTCTTC
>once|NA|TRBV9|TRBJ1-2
CASSGTTRHGYTF
TGTGCCAGCAGCGGGACAACAAGGCATGGCTACACCTTC
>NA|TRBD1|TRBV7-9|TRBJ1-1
CASSLTRTGGFPEAFF
TGTGCCAGCAGCCTTACTCGGACAGGGGGCTTCCCTGAAGCTTTCTTT
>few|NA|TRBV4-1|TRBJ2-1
CASSQTQTADNEQFF
TGCGCCAGCAGCCAAACCCAGACAGCTGACAATGAGCAGTTCTTC
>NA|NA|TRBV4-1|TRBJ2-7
CASSQGGLGSYEQYF
TGCGCCAGCAGCCAAGGGGGGCTGGGGTCCTACGAGCAGTACTTC